The source of this T cell receptor (beta chain) is a study of blood T cell repertoires in COVID-19. Germline-derived CDR1 and CDR2 are MRHNA and SNTAGT. V was shortened by 5 bases and J by 7 bases, with 17 bases between the two germline ends. The CDR3 is 14 residues long. This study enrolled people aged roughly 18 to 90 from 24 US geographic areas. In the original processing: It was from reference gene primer amplification that nucleated cell counts were estimated. Assay used: immunoSEQ multiplex PCR; TCRdb lists only in-frame clones, some missing. V and J calls and clone size are copied from that table; D and trimming were computed from the DNA. The table has 150,000 to 200,000 clones, 70% to 85% seen once.

V is TRBV6-4 and J is TRBJ1-2, with D possibly being TRBD1 (5 bases). Sequenced: PBMCs or T cells enriched from blood (not recorded which). This sequence was found in a woman in her forties or fifties who had recovered from COVID-19. The CDR3 reads CASSSGGWSGGYTF. The DNA of the CDR3 is TGTGCCAGCAGTTCGGGGGGTTGGAGTGGTGGCTACACCTTC.